These T cell receptor beta chains were read from a single sample in a study of response to subunit inactivated influenza vaccine. TCRdb re-derived calls from the RT-PCR reads in MiXCR, one entry per CDR3 protein. The repertoire consists of about 570,000 distinct CDR3 sequences, with around 11% occurring once and the leading ten covering 8% to 13%. The sample was also linked to a second study, of T cells expressing NK-cell markers.

The specimen was PBMCs from blood, collected on the day of vaccination. These TCRs come from a man aged 45-60 years who received an inactivated influenza vaccine. The CDR3 runs from the conserved cysteine through the conserved F or W. Fields, in order: D gene, V gene, J gene, clone size, CDR3 protein, CDR3 DNA. D genes are given only for firm matches. Size tells how often a clone was seen (once, few, many) or the class of an expanded clone, and some rows leave it out.

>NA|TRBV24-1|TRBJ2-2|few
CATSDLLSTGELFF
TGTGCCACCAGTGATTTGCTTAGCACCGGGGAGCTGTTTTTT
>NA|TRBV29-1|TRBJ2-3|medium-sized
CSVELVADTQYF
TGCAGCGTTGAACTAGTCGCAGATACGCAGTATTTT
>NA|TRBV7-9|TRBJ1-5|NA
CASSKDGYNQPQHF
TGTGCCAGCAGCAAAGACGGTTACAATCAGCCCCAGCATTTT
>NA|TRBV18|TRBJ2-5|few
CASSPAGSWETQYF
TGTGCCAGCTCACCCGCTGGATCATGGGAGACCCAGTACTTC
>NA|TRBV5-5|TRBJ2-3|few
CASSLTGFGDTQYF
TGTGCCAGCAGCTTAACAGGGTTCGGAGATACGCAGTATTTT
>NA|TRBV4-1|TRBJ1-6|NA
CASSQDWDTMIYNSPLHF
TGCGCCAGCAGCCAAGATTGGGACACCATGATCTATAATTCACCCCTCCACTTT
>NA|TRBV7-8|TRBJ2-4|many
CASSSLGTPEGHIQYF
TGTGCCAGCAGCTCCTTAGGGACGCCGGAGGGGCACATTCAGTACTTC
>NA|TRBV29-1|TRBJ2-7|NA
CSVEGGTDGNYEQYF
TGCAGCGTTGAAGGGGGGACGGACGGGAACTACGAGCAGTACTTC
>TRBD1|TRBV11-2|TRBJ2-4|many
CASRDSLAKNIQYF
TGTGCCAGTAGGGACAGTTTAGCCAAAAACATTCAGTACTTC
>TRBD1|TRBV4-2|TRBJ2-5|few
CASSLGQGGQETQYF
TGTGCCAGCAGCCTCGGACAGGGAGGACAAGAGACCCAGTACTTC
>NA|TRBV4-1|TRBJ2-7|NA
CASSQVPDRGDYEQYF
TGCGCCAGCAGCCAAGTCCCGGACAGAGGGGATTACGAGCAGTACTTC
>TRBD1|TRBV29-1|TRBJ1-2|few
CSVGDSSSNTF
TGCAGCGTTGGGGACAGTTCTTCTAACACCTTC
>NA|TRBV4-3|TRBJ2-6|NA
CASSYFTGSGANVLTF
TGCGCCAGCAGCTATTTCACAGGGTCTGGGGCCAACGTCCTGACTTTC
>NA|TRBV7-9|TRBJ2-1|NA
CASSPSNYKNNEQFF
TGTGCCAGCAGCCCCTCCAACTACAAGAACAATGAGCAGTTCTTC
>NA|TRBV18|TRBJ2-2|few
CASSPQGPGARFQRLSTGELFF
TGTGCCAGCTCACCACAAGGACCAGGGGCGCGTTTTCAGCGACTAAGCACCGGGGAGCTGTTTTTT
>NA|TRBV28|TRBJ1-1|NA
CASRRELFMNTEAFF
TGTGCCAGCAGGCGAGAGTTGTTCATGAACACTGAAGCTTTCTTT
>TRBD2|TRBV10-3|TRBJ2-3|many
CAISSGGNADTQYF
TGTGCCATCAGTTCCGGGGGGAACGCAGATACGCAGTATTTT
>NA|TRBV20-1|TRBJ2-5|NA
CSARDLSLGPETQYF
TGCAGTGCTAGAGATCTTAGTCTGGGGCCAGAGACCCAGTACTTC
>NA|TRBV9|TRBJ2-2|many
CASRTNTGELFF
TGTGCCAGCAGGACTAATACCGGGGAGCTGTTTTTT
>TRBD2|TRBV7-8|TRBJ2-7|few
CASSSLRLAGPKGYEQYF
TGTGCCAGCAGCTCCCTCAGACTAGCGGGCCCCAAGGGCTACGAGCAGTACTTC
>NA|TRBV5-4|TRBJ2-5|NA
CASMGHPQETQYF
TGTGCCAGCATGGGACACCCCCAAGAGACCCAGTACTTC
>TRBD2|TRBV20-1|TRBJ2-3|few
CSATTGTRGTDTQYF
TGCAGTGCTACTACCGGGACTAGAGGCACAGATACGCAGTATTTT
>NA|TRBV5-5|TRBJ2-2|few
CATTGTNTGELFF
TGTGCCACCACCGGGACTAACACCGGGGAGCTGTTTTTT
>NA|TRBV12-3/TRBV12-4|TRBJ2-7|NA
CASSFGSMGITEQYF
TGTGCCAGCAGTTTTGGGTCAATGGGTATAACCGAGCAGTACTTC
>NA|TRBV19|TRBJ2-3|few
CASISSESTDTQYF
TGTGCCAGTATTTCTAGCGAAAGCACAGATACGCAGTATTTT
>NA|TRBV7-2|TRBJ2-7|NA
CASSLVAGPSSYEQYF
TGTGCCAGCAGCTTAGTGGCGGGACCCAGCTCCTACGAGCAGTACTTC
>NA|TRBV18|TRBJ1-1|few
CASSPPLNTEAFF
TGTGCCAGCTCACCACCCCTGAACACTGAAGCTTTCTTT
>NA|TRBV7-8|TRBJ2-7|NA
CASSPTPAGYEQYF
TGTGCCAGCAGCCCAACCCCGGCGGGCTACGAGCAGTACTTC
>NA|TRBV7-2|TRBJ2-7|few
CASSPGPHREQYF
TGTGCCAGCAGCCCCGGGCCCCATAGAGAGCAGTACTTC
>NA|TRBV5-1|TRBJ2-1|NA
CASKNRDNVYNEQFF
TGCGCCAGCAAAAACCGGGACAACGTCTACAATGAGCAGTTCTTC
>NA|TRBV7-9|TRBJ2-5|few
CASSPRGTIRETQYF
TGTGCCAGCAGCCCCAGGGGTACCATACGAGAGACCCAGTACTTC
>NA|TRBV20-1|TRBJ2-7|NA
CSVRESLGWGREQYF
TGCAGTGTTAGAGAGAGTTTAGGTTGGGGCAGGGAGCAGTACTTC
>NA|TRBV12-3/TRBV12-4|TRBJ1-5|NA
CASSSRIIDDQPQHF
TGTGCCAGCAGTTCCCGGATTATTGATGATCAGCCCCAGCATTTT
>TRBD2|TRBV6-5|TRBJ2-1|once
CASSYPAGELESEQFF
TGTGCCAGCAGTTATCCAGCGGGGGAGCTTGAATCTGAGCAGTTCTTC
>NA|TRBV24-1|TRBJ2-7|NA
CATSDLRAASRTHEQYF
TGTGCCACCAGTGATTTAAGGGCAGCTAGTAGGACCCACGAGCAGTACTTC
>TRBD2|TRBV3-1|TRBJ2-7|NA
CASSPGWEVGGASYEQYF
TGTGCCAGCAGCCCTGGCTGGGAAGTCGGGGGGGCCTCCTACGAGCAGTACTTC
>NA|TRBV6-4|TRBJ2-3|many
CASGAGHTDTQYF
TGTGCCAGCGGAGCGGGACACACAGATACGCAGTATTTT
>NA|TRBV30|TRBJ2-1|NA
CAWSLPPYNEQFF
TGTGCCTGGTCCCTCCCCCCCTACAATGAGCAGTTCTTC
>TRBD1|TRBV18|TRBJ2-5|NA
CASSPLWGQDQETQYF
TGTGCCAGCTCACCATTGTGGGGACAGGACCAAGAGACCCAGTACTTC
>TRBD2|TRBV4-3|TRBJ2-1|NA
CASSQGVSGSVDNEQFF
TGCGCCAGCAGCCAAGGGGTTAGCGGGAGTGTGGACAATGAGCAGTTCTTC
>NA|TRBV6-5|TRBJ1-6|NA
CASSYAGSPLHF
TGTGCCAGCAGTTACGCGGGTTCACCCCTCCACTTT
>NA|TRBV12-3/TRBV12-4|TRBJ2-3|many
CASSPLFSDTQYF
TGTGCCAGCAGCCCATTATTTTCAGATACGCAGTATTTT
>TRBD1|TRBV12-3/TRBV12-4|TRBJ1-4|NA
CASSSAAGGWNEKLFF
TGTGCCAGCAGTTCGGCCGCAGGGGGCTGGAATGAAAAACTGTTTTTT
>NA|TRBV18|TRBJ2-6|NA
CASSPPVGFSGANVLTF
TGTGCCAGCTCACCACCTGTGGGGTTCTCTGGGGCCAACGTCCTGACTTTC
>TRBD2|TRBV2|TRBJ2-1|NA
CASSEALGSGGSYNEQFF
TGTGCCAGCAGTGAAGCGCTTGGATCGGGGGGCTCCTACAATGAGCAGTTCTTC
>TRBD2|TRBV11-2|TRBJ2-7|NA
CASSRPPRLAGYEQYF
TGTGCCAGCAGCCGGCCTCCCAGGCTAGCGGGTTACGAGCAGTACTTC
>TRBD2|TRBV5-1|TRBJ2-3|NA
CASSLAPSGRQDTQYF
TGCGCCAGCAGCTTGGCGCCTAGCGGGAGGCAAGATACGCAGTATTTT
>TRBD1|TRBV7-9|TRBJ2-6|NA
CASSSGTGAPGANVLTF
TGTGCCAGCAGCTCAGGGACAGGGGCCCCCGGGGCCAACGTCCTGACTTTC
>TRBD1|TRBV20-1|TRBJ1-4|NA
CSATRTGGEKLFF
TGCAGTGCTACACGGACAGGGGGAGAAAAACTGTTTTTT
>TRBD2|TRBV5-1|TRBJ2-5|few
CASSLGTSGVGETQYF
TGCGCCAGCAGCTTAGGGACTAGCGGGGTAGGAGAGACCCAGTACTTC
>NA|TRBV7-2|TRBJ1-5|NA
CASSLARTSYSNQPQHF
TGTGCCAGCAGCTTAGCCCGGACGTCCTATAGCAATCAGCCCCAGCATTTT
>NA|TRBV5-1|TRBJ2-3|many
CASSPGSTDTQYF
TGTGCCAGCAGTCCGGGAAGCACAGATACGCAGTATTTT
>TRBD2|TRBV27|TRBJ2-5|NA
CASSPQREGWTQYF
TGTGCCAGCAGCCCACAGCGGGAGGGATGGACCCAGTACTTC